This record concerns one T cell receptor beta chain sequence. Its cognate antigen is unknown. The protocol was immunoSEQ multiplex PCR, while the TCRdb copy is restricted to in-frame clones and leaves out a portion. This sample has around 46,000 clones; roughly 80% occur once, and the top ten carry 15%. This entry comes from a study of OX40 agonist ivuxolimab in advanced cancers. Germline V lookup: CDR1 LNHDA, CDR2 SQIVND (reference sequence). V shed 9 bases, J shed 5 bases, and the junction held 6 bases outside the gene matches. The CDR3 is made up of 13 amino acids. Overall study findings and caveats: Dosing at 0.1 to 3.0 mg/kg was accompanied by clonal expansion of CD4+ and CD8+ blood T cells by week 6.

The sample in question was CD4+ or CD8+ T cells sorted from blood, obtained in a trial of the OX40 agonist ivuxolimab. The TCR originated in an adult with an advanced solid tumor such as melanoma, head and neck, liver or kidney cancer. The gene calls are TRBV19 and TRBJ2-1, with 8 bases matching TRBD1. The CDR3 sequence is CASPDRANNEQFF. DNA of the CDR3: TGTGCCAGCCCGGACAGGGCAAACAATGAGCAGTTCTTC.